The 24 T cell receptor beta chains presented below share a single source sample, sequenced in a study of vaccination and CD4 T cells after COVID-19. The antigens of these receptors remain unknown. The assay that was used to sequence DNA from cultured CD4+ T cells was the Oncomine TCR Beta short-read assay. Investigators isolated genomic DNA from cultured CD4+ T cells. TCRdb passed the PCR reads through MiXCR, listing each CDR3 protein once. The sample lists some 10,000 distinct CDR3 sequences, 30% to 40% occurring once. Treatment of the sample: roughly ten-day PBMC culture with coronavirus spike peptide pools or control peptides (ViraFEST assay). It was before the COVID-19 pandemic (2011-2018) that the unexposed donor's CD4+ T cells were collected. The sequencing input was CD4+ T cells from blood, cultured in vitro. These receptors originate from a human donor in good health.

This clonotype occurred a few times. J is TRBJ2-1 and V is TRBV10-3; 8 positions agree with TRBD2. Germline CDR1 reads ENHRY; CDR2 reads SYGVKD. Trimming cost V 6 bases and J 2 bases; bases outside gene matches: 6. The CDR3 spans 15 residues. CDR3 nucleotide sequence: TGTGCCATCAGGGCTAGGCGGGAGGCCTACAATGAGCAGTTCTTC. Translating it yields CAIRARREAYNEQFF.

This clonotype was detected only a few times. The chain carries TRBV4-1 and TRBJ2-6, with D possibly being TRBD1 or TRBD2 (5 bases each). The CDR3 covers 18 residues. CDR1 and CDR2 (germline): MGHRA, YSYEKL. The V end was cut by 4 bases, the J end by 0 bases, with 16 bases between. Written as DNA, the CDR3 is TGCGCCAGCAGCCTTCAGCCGGGACGGGACTCTGGGGCCAACGTCCTGACTTTC. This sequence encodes CASSLQPGRDSGANVLTF.

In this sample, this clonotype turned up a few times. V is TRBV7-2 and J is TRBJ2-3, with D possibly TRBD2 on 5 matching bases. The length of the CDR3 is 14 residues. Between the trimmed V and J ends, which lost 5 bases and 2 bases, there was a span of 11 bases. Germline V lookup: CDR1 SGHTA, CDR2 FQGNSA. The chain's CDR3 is CASSLLELTDTQYF. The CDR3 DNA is TGTGCCAGCAGCCTACTAGAGCTCACAGATACGCAGTATTTT.

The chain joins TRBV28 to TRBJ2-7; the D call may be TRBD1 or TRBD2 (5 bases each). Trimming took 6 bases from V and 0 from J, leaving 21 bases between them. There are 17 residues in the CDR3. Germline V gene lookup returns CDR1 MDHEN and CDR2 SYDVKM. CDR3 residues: CASRESRDPESSYEQYF. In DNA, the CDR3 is TGTGCCAGCAGAGAAAGCCGGGACCCTGAGAGCTCCTACGAGCAGTACTTC.

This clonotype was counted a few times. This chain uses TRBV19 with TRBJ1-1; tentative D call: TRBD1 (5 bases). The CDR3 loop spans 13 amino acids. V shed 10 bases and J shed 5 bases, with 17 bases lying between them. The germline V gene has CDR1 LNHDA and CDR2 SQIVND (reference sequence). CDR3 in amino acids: CATGRQGGTEAFF. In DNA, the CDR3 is TGTGCCACGGGCCGGCAGGGTGGAACTGAAGCTTTCTTT.

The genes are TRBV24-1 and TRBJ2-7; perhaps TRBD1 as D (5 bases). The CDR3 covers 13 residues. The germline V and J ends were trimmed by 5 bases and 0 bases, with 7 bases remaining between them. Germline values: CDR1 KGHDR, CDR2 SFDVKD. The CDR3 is CATSGGHSYEQYF. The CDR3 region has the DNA TGTGCCACCAGTGGGGGCCACTCCTACGAGCAGTACTTC.

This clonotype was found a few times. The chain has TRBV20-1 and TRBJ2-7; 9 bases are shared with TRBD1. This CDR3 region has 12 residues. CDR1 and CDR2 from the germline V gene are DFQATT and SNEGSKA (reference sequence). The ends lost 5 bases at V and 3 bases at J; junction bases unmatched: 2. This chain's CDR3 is CSASDRGYEQYF. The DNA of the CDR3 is TGCAGTGCTTCGGACAGGGGCTACGAGCAGTACTTC.

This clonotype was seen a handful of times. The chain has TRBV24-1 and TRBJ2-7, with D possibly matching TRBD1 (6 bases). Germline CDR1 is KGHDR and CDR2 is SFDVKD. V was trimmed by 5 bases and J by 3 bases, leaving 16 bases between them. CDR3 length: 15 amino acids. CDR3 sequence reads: CATSAIRDIYYEQYF. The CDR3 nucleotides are TGTGCCACCAGTGCTATCCGGGACATATACTACGAGCAGTACTTC.

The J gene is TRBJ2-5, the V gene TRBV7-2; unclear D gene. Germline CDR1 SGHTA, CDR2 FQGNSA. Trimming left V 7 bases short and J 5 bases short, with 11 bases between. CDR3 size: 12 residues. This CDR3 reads CASTPLGETQYF. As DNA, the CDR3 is TGTGCCAGCACCCCCCTCGGGGAGACCCAGTACTTC.

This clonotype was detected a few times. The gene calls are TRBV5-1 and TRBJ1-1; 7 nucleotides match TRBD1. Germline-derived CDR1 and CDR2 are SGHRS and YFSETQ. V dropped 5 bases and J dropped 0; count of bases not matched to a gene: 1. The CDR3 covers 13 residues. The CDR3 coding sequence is TGCGCCAGCAGAGGGACAGTGAACACTGAAGCTTTCTTT. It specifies CASRGTVNTEAFF.

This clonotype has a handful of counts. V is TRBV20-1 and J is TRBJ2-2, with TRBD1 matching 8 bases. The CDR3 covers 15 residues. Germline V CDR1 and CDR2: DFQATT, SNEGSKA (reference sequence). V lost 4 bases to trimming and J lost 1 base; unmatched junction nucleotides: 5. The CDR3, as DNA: TGCAGTGCTATCCGGGACAGGCGGAACACCGGGGAGCTGTTTTTT. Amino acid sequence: CSAIRDRRNTGELFF.

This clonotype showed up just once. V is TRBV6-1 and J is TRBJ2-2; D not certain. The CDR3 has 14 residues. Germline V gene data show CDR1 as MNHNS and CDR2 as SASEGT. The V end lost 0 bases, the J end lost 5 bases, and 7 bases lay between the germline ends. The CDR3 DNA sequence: TGTGCCAGCAGTGAAGCTCCAGATACCGGGGAGCTGTTTTTT. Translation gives CASSEAPDTGELFF.

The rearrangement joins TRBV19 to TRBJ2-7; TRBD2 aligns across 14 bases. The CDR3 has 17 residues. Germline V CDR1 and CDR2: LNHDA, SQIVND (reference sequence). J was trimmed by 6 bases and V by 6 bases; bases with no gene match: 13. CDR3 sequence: CASRGTSGSDPRGEQYF. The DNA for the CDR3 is TGTGCCAGTAGAGGGACTAGCGGGAGCGACCCTAGAGGCGAGCAGTACTTC.

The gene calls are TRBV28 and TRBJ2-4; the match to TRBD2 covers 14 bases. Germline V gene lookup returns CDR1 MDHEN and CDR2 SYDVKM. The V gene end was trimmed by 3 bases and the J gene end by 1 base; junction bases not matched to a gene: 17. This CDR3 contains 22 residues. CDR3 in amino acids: CASSLGVSVGTSGRVAKNIQYF. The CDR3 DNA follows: TGTGCCAGCAGTTTGGGGGTTTCGGTTGGGACTAGCGGGAGAGTGGCCAAAAACATTCAGTACTTC.

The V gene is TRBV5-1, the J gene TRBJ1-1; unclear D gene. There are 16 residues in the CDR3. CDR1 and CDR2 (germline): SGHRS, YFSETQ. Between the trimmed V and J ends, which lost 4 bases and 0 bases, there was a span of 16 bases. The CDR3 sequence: CASSLLATNMNTEAFF. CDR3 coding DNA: TGCGCCAGCAGCCTGCTGGCGACTAACATGAACACTGAAGCTTTCTTT.

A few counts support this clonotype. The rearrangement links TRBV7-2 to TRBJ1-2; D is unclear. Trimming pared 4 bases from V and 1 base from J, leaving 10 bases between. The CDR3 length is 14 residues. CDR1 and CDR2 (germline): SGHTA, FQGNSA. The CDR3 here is CASSSDRNNYGYTF. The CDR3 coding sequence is TGTGCCAGCAGCTCGGACCGAAATAACTATGGCTACACCTTC.

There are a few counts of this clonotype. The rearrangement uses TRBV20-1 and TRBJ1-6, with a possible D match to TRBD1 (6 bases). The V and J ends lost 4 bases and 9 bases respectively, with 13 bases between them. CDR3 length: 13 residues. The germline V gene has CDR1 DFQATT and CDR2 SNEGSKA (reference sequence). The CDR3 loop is CSAIQGDGSPLHF. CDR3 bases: TGCAGTGCTATACAGGGAGATGGTTCACCCCTCCACTTT.

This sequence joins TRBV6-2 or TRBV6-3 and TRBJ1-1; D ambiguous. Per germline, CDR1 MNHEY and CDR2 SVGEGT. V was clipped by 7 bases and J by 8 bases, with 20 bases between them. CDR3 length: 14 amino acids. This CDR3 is CASTFHLVGKEAFF. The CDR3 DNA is TGTGCCAGCACTTTCCACCTAGTGGGCAAGGAAGCTTTCTTT.

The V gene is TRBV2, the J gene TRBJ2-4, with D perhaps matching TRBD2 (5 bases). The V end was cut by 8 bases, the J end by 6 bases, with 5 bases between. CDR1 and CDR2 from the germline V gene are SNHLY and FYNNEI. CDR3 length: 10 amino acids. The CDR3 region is CASGGNIQYF. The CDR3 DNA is TGTGCCAGCGGAGGAAACATTCAGTACTTC.

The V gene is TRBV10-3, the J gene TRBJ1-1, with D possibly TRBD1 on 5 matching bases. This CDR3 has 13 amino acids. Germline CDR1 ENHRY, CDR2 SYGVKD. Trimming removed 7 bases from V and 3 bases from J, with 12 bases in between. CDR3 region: CAIIGAEDTEAFF. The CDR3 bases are TGTGCCATCATCGGGGCAGAAGACACTGAAGCTTTCTTT.

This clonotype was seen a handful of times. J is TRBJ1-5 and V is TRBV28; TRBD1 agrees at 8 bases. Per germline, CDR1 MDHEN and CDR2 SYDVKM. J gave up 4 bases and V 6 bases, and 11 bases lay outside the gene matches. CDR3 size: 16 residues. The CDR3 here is CASSPHRGLRNQPQHF. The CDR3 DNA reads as TGTGCCAGCAGCCCACACAGGGGGTTGCGAAATCAGCCCCAGCATTTT.

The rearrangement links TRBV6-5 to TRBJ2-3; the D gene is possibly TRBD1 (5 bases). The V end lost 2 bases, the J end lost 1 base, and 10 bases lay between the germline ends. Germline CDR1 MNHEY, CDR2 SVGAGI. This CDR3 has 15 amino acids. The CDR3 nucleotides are TGTGCCAGCAGTTACGTGGGGCCGGGCACAGATACGCAGTATTTT. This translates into CASSYVGPGTDTQYF.

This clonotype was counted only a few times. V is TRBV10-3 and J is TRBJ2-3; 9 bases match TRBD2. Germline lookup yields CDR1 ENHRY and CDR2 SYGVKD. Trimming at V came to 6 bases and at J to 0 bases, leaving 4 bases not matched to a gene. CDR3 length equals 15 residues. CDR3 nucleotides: TGTGCCATCAGACCTAGCGGGGAAAGCACAGATACGCAGTATTTT. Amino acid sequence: CAIRPSGESTDTQYF.

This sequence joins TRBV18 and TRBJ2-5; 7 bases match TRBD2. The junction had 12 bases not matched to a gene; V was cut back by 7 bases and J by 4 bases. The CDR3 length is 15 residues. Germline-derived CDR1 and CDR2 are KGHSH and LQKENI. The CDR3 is CASYPWEGLRETQYF. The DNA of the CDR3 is TGTGCCAGCTACCCATGGGAGGGGTTGAGAGAGACCCAGTACTTC.